The 22 T cell receptor beta chains below all came from one sample that was sequenced in a study of OX40 agonist ivuxolimab in advanced cancers. The method was immunoSEQ multiplex PCR; TCRdb's version includes in-frame clones alone and lacks a portion of them. The table lists about 78,000 clones, roughly nine tenths of them singletons. Source: CD4+ or CD8+ T cells sorted from blood, taken in a trial of the OX40 agonist ivuxolimab. All receptors come from an adult with an advanced solid tumor such as melanoma, head and neck, liver or kidney cancer.

This sequence joins TRBV5-1 and TRBJ2-5; 7 nucleotides agree with TRBD1. From germline, CDR1 is SGHRS and CDR2 YFSETQ. Germline trimming cut 2 bases from V and 2 bases from J; bases unmatched to any gene: 6. The CDR3 totals 15 residues. In nucleotides, the CDR3 is TGCGCCAGCAGCTTTTTCGGGACAGAGCAAGAGACCCAGTACTTC. This gives the protein CASSFFGTEQETQYF.

The CDR3 DNA reads TGTGCCAGCAGTCAATCCGGGACAGGGAGCTCCTACGAGCAGTACTTC. Translating gives CASSQSGTGSSYEQYF. The rearrangement links TRBV5-6 to TRBJ2-7; 9 bases are shared with TRBD1. Germline CDR1 reads SGHDT; CDR2 reads YYEEEE. V was clipped by 5 bases and J by 0 bases; unmatched bases: 9. This CDR3 comprises 16 residues.

The genes are TRBV28 and TRBJ1-1; 9 bases align to TRBD1. Per germline, CDR1 MDHEN and CDR2 SYDVKM. The CDR3 length is 14 residues. V was clipped by 7 bases and J by 4 bases; unmatched bases: 7. CDR3 sequence: CASTGNRGLTEAFF. The CDR3 DNA follows: TGTGCCAGCACCGGAAACAGGGGGCTCACTGAAGCTTTCTTT. The whole variable domain, remainder taken from reference TRBV28 and TRBJ1-1, is DVKVTQSSRYLVKRTGEKVFLECVQDMDHENMFWYRQDPGLGLRLIYFSYDVKMKEKGDIPEGYSVSREKKERFSLILESASTNQTSMYLCASTGNRGLTEAFFGQGTRLTVV.

The chain employs TRBV5-8 and TRBJ2-1, with TRBD2 matching 10 bases. Germline loops: CDR1 SGHTS, CDR2 YDEGEE. The V gene end was trimmed by 4 bases and the J gene end by 3 bases; junction bases not matched to a gene: 10. The CDR3 consists of 17 residues. The CDR3 region is CASSTHWTSGDYNEQFF. CDR3 in DNA: TGTGCCAGCAGCACCCATTGGACTAGCGGAGACTACAATGAGCAGTTCTTC.

V gene TRBV25-1 combines with J gene TRBJ1-1; 7 bases map to TRBD1. CDR1 and CDR2 from the germline V gene are MGHDK and SYGVNS. Unmatched junction bases numbered 17, after V lost 7 bases and J lost 6 bases. The CDR3 has 16 amino acids. The CDR3, as DNA: TGTGCCAGCACCCCATCGACAGGGAAGGGAAACGCTGAAGCTTTCTTT. As protein: CASTPSTGKGNAEAFF.

This clone appeared once. The chain couples TRBV6-5 to TRBJ1-1; possible D gene TRBD1, 6 bases. Per germline, CDR1 MNHEY and CDR2 SVGAGI. This CDR3 is 14 amino acids long. Between the trimmed V and J ends, which lost 4 bases and 0 bases, there was a span of 9 bases. CDR3 nucleotides: TGTGCCAGCAGTTCAGGGGCGATGAACACTGAAGCTTTCTTT. The encoded protein is CASSSGAMNTEAFF.

V and J are TRBV10-1 and TRBJ1-1; D possibly corresponds to TRBD1 (5 bases). Trimming left V 1 base short and J 4 bases short, with 10 bases between. CDR1 is WNHNN, CDR2 SYGVQD, per germline (reference sequence). This CDR3 region has 14 residues. The CDR3 sequence: CASSELTRATEAFF. The DNA for the CDR3 is TGCGCCAGCAGTGAGTTAACCAGGGCCACTGAAGCTTTCTTT.

This rearrangement joins TRBV4-1 to TRBJ1-1, with D unresolved. CDR1 and CDR2 (germline): MGHRA, YSYEKL. This CDR3 is built from 15 residues. V was pared by 5 bases and J by 1 base, with 14 bases between. CDR3 sequence (DNA): TGCGCCAGCAGCTTCCCCATGCGTCGGAACACTGAAGCTTTCTTT. It codes for CASSFPMRRNTEAFF.

The chain employs TRBV6-1 and TRBJ1-5, with 9 nucleotides matching TRBD1. The CDR3 loop spans 15 amino acids. The J segment lost 11 bases and the V segment lost 7 bases, leaving 15 bases of the junction unmatched. Germline V gene sequence: CDR1 MNHNS, CDR2 SASEGT. CDR3 loop: CASKPAPGQGKAQHF. CDR3 sequence (DNA): TGTGCCAGCAAACCGGCCCCGGGACAGGGTAAGGCCCAGCATTTT.

The CDR3 nucleotides are TGTGCCAGCAGCTTAGGGGGTAGCGGGAGCCCAGGGGCCCAGTACTTC. Translated, it gives CASSLGGSGSPGAQYF. The chain couples TRBV7-2 to TRBJ2-5; 9 positions match TRBD2. The CDR3 has 16 residues. With V trimmed by 1 base and J by 9 bases, 12 bases remained unmatched. Looked up from germline, CDR1 is SGHTA and CDR2 is FQGNSA.

This clone has a single count. The CDR3 nucleotides are TGTGCCAGCAGTTCTTCTTCCGGGACAGCTCAAGAGACCCAGTACTTC. Amino acid sequence: CASSSSSGTAQETQYF. V gene TRBV5-4 combines with J gene TRBJ2-5; 7 nucleotides match TRBD1. Germline V CDR1 and CDR2: SGHNT, YYREEE (reference sequence). This CDR3 is 16 amino acids long. V lost 5 bases and J lost 2; bases outside the gene matches: 12.

This chain connects TRBV18 to TRBJ1-4; D gene unclear. CDR1 is KGHSH, CDR2 LQKENI, per germline. V gave up 6 bases and J gave up 6 bases, with 14 bases separating them. CDR3 length equals 14 residues. The CDR3: CASSRRRRDEKLFF. CDR3 coding DNA: TGTGCCAGCTCGCGGCGCAGGAGGGATGAAAAACTGTTTTTT.

This chain connects TRBV6-5 to TRBJ2-1; D is uncertain. V was shortened by 5 bases and J by 7 bases, with 12 bases between the two germline ends. Germline V lookup: CDR1 MNHEY, CDR2 SVGAGI. The CDR3 covers 13 residues. The DNA of the CDR3 is TGTGCCAGCAGTCCATCCTGGGATAATGAGCAGTTCTTC. Translating gives CASSPSWDNEQFF.

This chain connects TRBV30 to TRBJ1-2; D is unclear. V dropped 2 bases and J dropped 9 bases, with 13 bases sitting between them. This CDR3 is built from 12 residues. The germline CDR1 and CDR2 sequences are GTSNPN and SVGIG (reference sequence). The CDR3 spells CAWSRPTVSYTF. The CDR3 coding sequence is TGTGCCTGGAGTCGTCCCACGGTGAGCTACACCTTC.

CDR3: CASSKGNTGELFF. CDR3 sequence (DNA): TGCGCCAGCAGTAAAGGGAACACCGGGGAGCTGTTTTTT. The V call is TRBV5-1, the J call TRBJ2-2; D is undetermined. This CDR3 comprises 13 residues. CDR1 and CDR2 (germline): SGHRS, YFSETQ. V was shortened by 5 bases and J by 1 base, with 6 bases between the two germline ends. Full variable domain (rest looked up from reference TRBV5-1 and TRBJ2-2): KAGVTQTPRYLIKTRGQQVTLSCSPISGHRSVSWYQQTPGQGLQFLFEYFSETQRNKGNFPGRFSGRQFSNSRSEMNVSTLELGDSALYLCASSKGNTGELFFGEGSRLTVL.

The rearrangement links TRBV6-1 to TRBJ2-7; 7 bases are a match to TRBD2. Trimming took 7 bases from V and 2 from J; bases not matched to a gene: 5. This CDR3 has 13 residues. CDR1 and CDR2 (germline): MNHNS, SASEGT. CDR3 in amino acids: CASKGRGTYEQYF. The CDR3 coding sequence is TGTGCCAGCAAGGGGCGGGGGACCTACGAGCAGTACTTC.

This clone was seen once. The chain links TRBV27 to TRBJ2-7; the D gene is possibly TRBD2 (6 bases). The V and J ends lost 7 bases and 0 bases respectively, with 16 bases between them. This CDR3 is 15 amino acids long. Per the germline V gene, CDR1 is MNHEY and CDR2 is SMNVEV (reference sequence). The CDR3 nucleotides are TGTGCCAGCAAGGAAAGATCCGGGAGCTCCTACGAGCAGTACTTC. Translating gives CASKERSGSSYEQYF.

The chain employs TRBV7-6 and TRBJ2-5; D unclear. The CDR3 is 13 amino acids. Germline V lookup: CDR1 SGHVS, CDR2 FNYEAQ. V was clipped by 6 bases and J by 0 bases, with 8 bases between them. The chain's CDR3 is CASSRWYQETQYF. Written as DNA, the CDR3 is TGTGCCAGCAGTCGCTGGTACCAAGAGACCCAGTACTTC.

The chain uses TRBV10-2 and TRBJ2-7, with 12 positions matching TRBD1. J was trimmed by 5 bases and V by 8 bases; bases with no gene match: 10. The CDR3 covers 15 residues. CDR1 WSHSY and CDR2 SAAADI come from the germline V gene. The CDR3 nucleotides read TGCGCCAGCCGAGAACCGGGACAGGGGGCCGACGAGCAGTACTTC. It encodes CASREPGQGADEQYF.

This sequence joins TRBV11-2 and TRBJ1-2; D is possibly TRBD1 (5 bases). Trimming left V 5 bases short and J 2 bases short, with 18 bases between. The CDR3 runs to 16 residues. Per germline, CDR1 SGHAT and CDR2 FQNNGV. As DNA, the CDR3 is TGTGCCAGCAGCCAGGCAGGGCCCTCGCAGAACTATGGCTACACCTTC. Translation gives CASSQAGPSQNYGYTF.

The V and J genes are TRBV7-8 and TRBJ2-1; TRBD2 might be the D (5 bases). V was pared by 4 bases and J by 6 bases, with 16 bases between. The CDR3 is made up of 15 amino acids. From germline, CDR1 is SGHVS and CDR2 FQNEAQ. The CDR3 region has the DNA TGTGCCAGCAGCTCGAGGGAGCCCTATGGCAATGAGCAGTTCTTC. Encoded protein: CASSSREPYGNEQFF.

Written as DNA, the CDR3 is TGTGCCAGTAGAGAGAAACAGGGAGGGTTTGGTAACTATGGCTACACCTTC. Encoded protein: CASREKQGGFGNYGYTF. This rearrangement joins TRBV19 to TRBJ1-2, with D perhaps matching TRBD1 (6 bases). CDR1 and CDR2 (germline): LNHDA, SQIVND (reference sequence). The CDR3 consists of 17 residues. Trimming shortened V by 6 bases and J by 1 base, and 21 bases separated the two germline ends.